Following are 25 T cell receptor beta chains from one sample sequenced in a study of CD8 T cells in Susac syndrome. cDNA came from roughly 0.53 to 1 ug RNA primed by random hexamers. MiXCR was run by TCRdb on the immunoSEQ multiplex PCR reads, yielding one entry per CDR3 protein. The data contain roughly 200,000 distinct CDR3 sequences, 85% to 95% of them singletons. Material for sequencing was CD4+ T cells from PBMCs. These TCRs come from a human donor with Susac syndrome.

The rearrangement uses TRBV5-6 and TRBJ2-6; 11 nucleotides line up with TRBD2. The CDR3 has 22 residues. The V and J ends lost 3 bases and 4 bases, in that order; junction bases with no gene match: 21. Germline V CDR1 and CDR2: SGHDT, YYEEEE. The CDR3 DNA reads TGTGCCAGCAGCTCTAGACTAGCGGGAAGGCCCGATCTACGCCGGGGGGCCAACGTCCTGACTTTC. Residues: CASSSRLAGRPDLRRGANVLTF.

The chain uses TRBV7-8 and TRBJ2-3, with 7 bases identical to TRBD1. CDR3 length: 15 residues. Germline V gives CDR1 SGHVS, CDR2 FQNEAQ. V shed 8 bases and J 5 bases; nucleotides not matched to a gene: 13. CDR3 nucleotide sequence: TGTGCCAGCGCCGCCGACAGGGTCAAGGGAGATACGCAGTATTTT. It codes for CASAADRVKGDTQYF.

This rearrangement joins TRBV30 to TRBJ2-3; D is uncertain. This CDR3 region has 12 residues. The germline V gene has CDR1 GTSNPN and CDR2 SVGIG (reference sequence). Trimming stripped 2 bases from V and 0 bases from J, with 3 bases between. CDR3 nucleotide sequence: TGTGCCTGGAGTACCAGCACAGATACGCAGTATTTT. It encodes CAWSTSTDTQYF.

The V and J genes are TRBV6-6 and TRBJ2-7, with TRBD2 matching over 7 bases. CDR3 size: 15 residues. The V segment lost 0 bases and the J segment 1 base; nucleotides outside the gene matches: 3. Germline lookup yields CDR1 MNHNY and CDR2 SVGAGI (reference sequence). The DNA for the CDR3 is TGTGCCAGCAGTTACTCGGCTAGCGGATCCTACGAGCAGTACTTC. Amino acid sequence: CASSYSASGSYEQYF.

CDR3 protein: CSATPPLGSRNEQYF. The CDR3 coding sequence is TGCAGTGCCACCCCCCCTTTAGGCTCGCGGAACGAGCAGTACTTC. The J gene is TRBJ2-7, the V gene TRBV20-1; D not certain. V was trimmed by 6 bases and J by 5 bases, leaving 23 bases between them. The CDR3 runs to 15 residues. The germline CDR1 and CDR2 sequences are DFQATT and SNEGSKA (reference sequence).

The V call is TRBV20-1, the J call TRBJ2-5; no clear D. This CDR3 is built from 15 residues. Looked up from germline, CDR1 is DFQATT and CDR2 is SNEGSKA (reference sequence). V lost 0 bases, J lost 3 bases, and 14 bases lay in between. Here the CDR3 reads CSARDGSTLEETQYF. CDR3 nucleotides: TGCAGTGCTAGAGATGGTTCGACTCTTGAAGAGACCCAGTACTTC.

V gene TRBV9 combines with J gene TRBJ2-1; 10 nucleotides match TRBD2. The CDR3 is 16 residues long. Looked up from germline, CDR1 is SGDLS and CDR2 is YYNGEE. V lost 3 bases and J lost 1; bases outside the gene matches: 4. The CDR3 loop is CASSALAGGSYNEQFF. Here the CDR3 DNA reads TGTGCCAGCAGCGCGTTAGCGGGGGGATCCTACAATGAGCAGTTCTTC.

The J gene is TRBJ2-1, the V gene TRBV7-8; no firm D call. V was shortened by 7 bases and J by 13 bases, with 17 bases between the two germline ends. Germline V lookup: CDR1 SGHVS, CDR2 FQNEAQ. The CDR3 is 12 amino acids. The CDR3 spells CASISDRKIQFF. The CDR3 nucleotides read TGTGCCAGCATCTCCGACCGAAAGATTCAGTTCTTC. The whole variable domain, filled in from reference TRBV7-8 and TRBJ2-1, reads GAGVSQSPRYKVAKRGQDVALRCDPISGHVSLFWYQQALGQGPEFLTYFQNEAQLDKSGLPSDRFFAERPEGSVSTLKIQRTQQEDSAVYLCASISDRKIQFFGPGTRLTVL.

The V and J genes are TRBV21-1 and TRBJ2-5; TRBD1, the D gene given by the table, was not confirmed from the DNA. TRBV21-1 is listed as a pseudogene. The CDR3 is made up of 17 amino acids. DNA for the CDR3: TGTGCCAGCAGCAAAGCGAGGGGCAGGGGAAAAAAAGAGACCCAGTACTTC. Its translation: CASSKARGRGKKETQYF.

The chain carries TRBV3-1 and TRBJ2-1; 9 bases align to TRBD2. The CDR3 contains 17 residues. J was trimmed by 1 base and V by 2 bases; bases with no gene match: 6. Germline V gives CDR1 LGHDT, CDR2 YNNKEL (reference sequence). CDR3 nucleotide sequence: TGTGCCAGCAGCCAACTAGCGGGGAAAAGGTCCTACAATGAGCAGTTCTTC. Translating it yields CASSQLAGKRSYNEQFF.

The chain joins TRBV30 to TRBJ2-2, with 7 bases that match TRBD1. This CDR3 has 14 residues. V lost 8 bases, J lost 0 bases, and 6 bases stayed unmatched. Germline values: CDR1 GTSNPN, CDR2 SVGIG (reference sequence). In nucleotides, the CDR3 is TGTGCCCGCTCCGGGACAGCGAACACCGGGGAGCTGTTTTTT. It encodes CARSGTANTGELFF.

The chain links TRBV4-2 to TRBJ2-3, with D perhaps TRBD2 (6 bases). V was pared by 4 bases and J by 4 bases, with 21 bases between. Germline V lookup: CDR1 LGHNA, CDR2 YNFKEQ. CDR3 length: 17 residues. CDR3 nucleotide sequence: TGTGCCAGCAGCCGGGATTGGGACGGAGGGCAGGCAGATACGCAGTATTTT. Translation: CASSRDWDGGQADTQYF.

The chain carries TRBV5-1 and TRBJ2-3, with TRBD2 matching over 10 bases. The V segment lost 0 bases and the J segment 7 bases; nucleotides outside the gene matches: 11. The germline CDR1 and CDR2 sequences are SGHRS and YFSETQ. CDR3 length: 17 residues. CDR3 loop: CASSLGRASGGAHTQYF. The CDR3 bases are TGCGCCAGCAGCTTGGGCCGGGCCAGCGGGGGGGCGCATACGCAGTATTTT. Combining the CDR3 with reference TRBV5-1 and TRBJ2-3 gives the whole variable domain KAGVTQTPRYLIKTRGQQVTLSCSPISGHRSVSWYQQTPGQGLQFLFEYFSETQRNKGNFPGRFSGRQFSNSRSEMNVSTLELGDSALYLCASSLGRASGGAHTQYFGPGTRLTVL.

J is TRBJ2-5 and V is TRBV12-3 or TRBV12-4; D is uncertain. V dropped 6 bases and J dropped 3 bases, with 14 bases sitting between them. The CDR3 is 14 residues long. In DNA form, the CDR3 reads TGTGCCAGCAGCCGAGGACGGTTCGAAGAGACCCAGTACTTC. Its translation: CASSRGRFEETQYF.

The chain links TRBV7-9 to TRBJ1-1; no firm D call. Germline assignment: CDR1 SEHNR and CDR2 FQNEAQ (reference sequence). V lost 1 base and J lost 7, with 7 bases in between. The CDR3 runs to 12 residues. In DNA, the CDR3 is TGTGCCAGCAGCTTAGACGGGATTGAAGCTTTCTTT. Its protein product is CASSLDGIEAFF.

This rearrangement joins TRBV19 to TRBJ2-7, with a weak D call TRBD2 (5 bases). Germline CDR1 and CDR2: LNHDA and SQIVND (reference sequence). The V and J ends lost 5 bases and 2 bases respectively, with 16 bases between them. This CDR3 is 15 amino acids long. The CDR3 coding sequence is TGTGCCAGTAGTCAGGACTCCCGAGGAGCCTACGAGCAGTACTTC. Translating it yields CASSQDSRGAYEQYF.

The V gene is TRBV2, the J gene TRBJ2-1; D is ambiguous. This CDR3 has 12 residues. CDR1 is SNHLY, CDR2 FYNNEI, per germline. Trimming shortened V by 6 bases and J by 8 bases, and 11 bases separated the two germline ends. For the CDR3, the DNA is TGTGCCAGCAGGGATAGTTGGGATGAGCAGTTCTTC. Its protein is CASRDSWDEQFF. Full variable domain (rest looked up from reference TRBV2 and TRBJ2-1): EPEVTQTPSHQVTQMGQEVILRCVPISNHLYFYWYRQILGQKVEFLVSFYNNEISEKSEIFDDQFSVERPDGSNFTLKIRSTKLEDSAMYFCASRDSWDEQFFGPGTRLTVL.

CDR3 in DNA: TGTGCCAGCAGCTTAGAACGGAACTCTGGGGCCAACGTCCTGACTTTC. Encoded protein: CASSLERNSGANVLTF. This rearrangement joins TRBV7-4 to TRBJ2-6, with D uncertain. The CDR3 is 16 residues long. Germline V gives CDR1 SGHVT, CDR2 SQSDAQ. The germline V and J ends were trimmed by 1 base and 0 bases, with 7 bases remaining between them.

The CDR3 loop reads CASSQMTDTQYF. In DNA, the CDR3 is TGCGCCAGCAGCCAGATGACAGATACGCAGTATTTT. The V gene is TRBV4-3, the J gene TRBJ2-3; D is unresolved. The CDR3 is made up of 12 amino acids. Germline-derived CDR1 and CDR2 are LGHNA and YSLEER. The V end lost 3 bases, the J end lost 3 bases, and 4 bases lay between the germline ends.

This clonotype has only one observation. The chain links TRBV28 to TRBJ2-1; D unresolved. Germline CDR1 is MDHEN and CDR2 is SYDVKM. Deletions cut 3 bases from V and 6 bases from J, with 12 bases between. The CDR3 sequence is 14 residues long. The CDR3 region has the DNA TGTGCCAGCAGTTTTAGTGTGGAGCTCAATGAGCAGTTCTTC. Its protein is CASSFSVELNEQFF.

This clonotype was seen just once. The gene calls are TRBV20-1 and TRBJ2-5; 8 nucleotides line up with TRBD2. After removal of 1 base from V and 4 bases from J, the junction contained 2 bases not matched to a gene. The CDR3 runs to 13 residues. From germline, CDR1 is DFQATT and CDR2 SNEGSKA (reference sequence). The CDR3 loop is CSARGSGRETQYF. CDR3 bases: TGCAGTGCTAGAGGAAGCGGGAGAGAGACCCAGTACTTC.

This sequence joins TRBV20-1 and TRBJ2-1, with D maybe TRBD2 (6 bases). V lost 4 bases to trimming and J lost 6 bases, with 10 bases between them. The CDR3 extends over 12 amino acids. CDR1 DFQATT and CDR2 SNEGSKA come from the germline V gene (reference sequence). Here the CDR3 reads CSATGLVNEQFF. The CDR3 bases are TGCAGTGCTACGGGACTTGTCAATGAGCAGTTCTTC.

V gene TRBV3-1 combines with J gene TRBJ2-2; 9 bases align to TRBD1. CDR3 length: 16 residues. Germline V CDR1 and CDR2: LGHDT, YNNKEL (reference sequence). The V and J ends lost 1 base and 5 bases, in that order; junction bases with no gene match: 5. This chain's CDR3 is CASSQGGQGPTGELFF. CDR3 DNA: TGTGCCAGCAGCCAAGGGGGACAGGGTCCGACCGGGGAGCTGTTTTTT.

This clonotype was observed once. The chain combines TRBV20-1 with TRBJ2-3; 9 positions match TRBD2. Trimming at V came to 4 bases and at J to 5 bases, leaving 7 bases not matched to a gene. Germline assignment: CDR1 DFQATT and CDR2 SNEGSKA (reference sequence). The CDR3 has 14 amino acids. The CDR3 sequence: CSAIVAGVGDTQYF. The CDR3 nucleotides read TGCAGTGCTATAGTAGCGGGAGTGGGAGATACGCAGTATTTT.

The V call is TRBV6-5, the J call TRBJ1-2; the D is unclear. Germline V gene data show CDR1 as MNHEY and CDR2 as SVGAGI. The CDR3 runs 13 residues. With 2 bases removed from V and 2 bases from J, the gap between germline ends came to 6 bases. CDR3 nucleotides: TGTGCCAGCAGTTACGTACGGAACTATGGCTACACCTTC. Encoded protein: CASSYVRNYGYTF.